This section outlines one TCR beta chain sequence together with its context. The source of the sample is a study of blood T cell repertoires in COVID-19. For the study at large: The United States, Italy and Spain were the sources of the acute and convalescent COVID-19 samples. Nucleic acid was either cDNA or gDNA, and it came from T cells, B-cell-depleted T cells, or PBMCs.

This CDR3 is 15 amino acids long. CDR1 ENHRY and CDR2 SYGVKD come from the germline V gene. With 0 bases clipped from V and 3 bases from J, the junction kept 4 bases outside the gene matches. The Seattle patients joined while their infection was active and were tracked longitudinally afterward. Study processing details: Using reference gene primer amplification, nucleated cell counts were estimated. Assay used: immunoSEQ multiplex PCR; TCRdb lists only in-frame clones, some missing. Clone size and V and J calls were adopted from that table, with D and trimming inferred from the DNA. This sample has roughly 200,000 clones; roughly 80% occur once, and the top ten carry approximately 5.9%.

The chain uses TRBV10-3 and TRBJ1-2, with 7 bases lining up with TRBD1. What was sequenced was peripheral blood. The TCR was taken from a middle-aged woman with COVID-19, enrolled during active disease. CDR3 sequence: CAISESRQGDYGYTF. CDR3 in DNA: TGTGCCATCAGTGAGTCGAGACAGGGAGACTATGGCTACACCTTC.